These 6 T cell receptor beta chains originate from one sample sequenced in a study of cytomegalovirus exposure and HLA in healthy donors. The PCR was carried out with 60 Vbeta primers and 13 Jbeta primers. The data were produced by immunoSEQ multiplex PCR, yet TCRdb's version contains in-frame clones alone and is incomplete. The table records some 180,000 clones, around three quarters of them present only once. Input material: PBMCs. Receptor source: a woman in her 30s in good health and CMV-seronegative.

The chain combines TRBV7-3 with TRBJ2-7; 9 bases align to TRBD1. The CDR3 covers 13 residues. The ends lost 4 bases at V and 4 bases at J; junction bases unmatched: 2. In germline, CDR1 is SGHTA, CDR2 FQGTGA. The CDR3, as DNA: TGTGCCAGCAGCTCGGACAGGGGTTACGAGCAGTACTTC. It codes for CASSSDRGYEQYF.

This clone was seen more than once but under ten times. This rearrangement joins TRBV7-6 to TRBJ1-4; D may be TRBD1 (5 bases). CDR3 length: 15 amino acids. Trimming left V 0 bases short and J 3 bases short, with 8 bases between. Germline V gives CDR1 SGHVS, CDR2 FNYEAQ. CDR3 amino acids: CASSLAGGANEKLFF. As DNA, the CDR3 is TGTGCCAGCAGCTTAGCGGGGGGAGCTAATGAAAAACTGTTTTTT.

V gene TRBV11-1 combines with J gene TRBJ2-3; 12 nucleotides line up with TRBD2. Germline V gene data show CDR1 as SGHAT and CDR2 as FQDESV (reference sequence). CDR3 length: 17 residues. V shed 5 bases, J shed 0 bases, and the junction held 6 bases outside the gene matches. DNA of the CDR3: TGTGCCAGCAGCGCACGGACTAGCGGGGTGAGCACAGATACGCAGTATTTT. This sequence encodes CASSARTSGVSTDTQYF.

This clone was seen once. This chain joins TRBV5-1 and TRBJ2-3; 8 bases align to TRBD1. With V trimmed by 0 bases and J by 4 bases, 4 bases remained unmatched. The germline V gene has CDR1 SGHRS and CDR2 YFSETQ. The CDR3 sequence is 15 residues long. The CDR3 reads CASSLARGQSDTQYF. Written as DNA, the CDR3 is TGCGCCAGCAGCTTGGCCAGGGGGCAGTCAGATACGCAGTATTTT.

The chain employs TRBV6-5 and TRBJ2-7; D is undetermined. Trimming cost V 0 bases and J 6 bases, with 3 bases left between them. In germline, CDR1 is MNHEY, CDR2 SVGAGI. The CDR3 length is 11 residues. CDR3 DNA: TGTGCCAGCAGTTACTCCGGCGAGCAGTACTTC. Its translation is CASSYSGEQYF.

This rearrangement joins TRBV11-2 to TRBJ2-5; maybe TRBD2 (6 bases). The V gene lost 1 base and the J gene lost 4 bases, with 10 bases spanning the gap. From germline, CDR1 is SGHAT and CDR2 FQNNGV. The CDR3 extends over 14 amino acids. The CDR3, as DNA: TGTGCCAGCAGCTTAGGGCCTAGCGCAGAGACCCAGTACTTC. This gives the protein CASSLGPSAETQYF.